This is a list of T cell receptor beta chains from one sample in a study of T-cell memory formation after mild COVID-19. MiXCR, applied by TCRdb to the 5' RACE reads, yields one record per CDR3 protein. The sample carries under 300,000 distinct CDR3 sequences, approximately 16% recorded once. Specimen: PBMCs or a T cell subset sorted from them (not recorded which). All receptors derive from a man younger than 35 who had mild COVID-19 (a few samples of this study predate the infection). Cell type and time point are not known. The conserved cysteine and the conserved F or W are not part of the CDR3 here. Fields, in order: V gene, J gene, CDR3 protein.

TRBV7-2	TRBJ2-7	ASSFTSGAYEQY
TRBV7-6	TRBJ2-7	ASSLASPYEQY
TRBV20-1	TRBJ2-3	SARDQRARHTQY
TRBV18	TRBJ2-5	ASSTRGDRKETQY
TRBV27	TRBJ2-5	ASTPLAGGFGTQY
TRBV6-5	TRBJ2-4	ASSYREGAKNIQY
TRBV6-5	TRBJ2-3	ASSYSTGGFGKVDTQY
TRBV23-1	TRBJ2-4	ASSQSAGCQY
TRBV10-3	TRBJ1-5	AIRGQAGQPQH
TRBV6-6	TRBJ1-1	ASNTGLEAF
TRBV9	TRBJ2-3	ASSVAPGRTDTQY
TRBV21-1	TRBJ1-5	ASSKSRGQPQH